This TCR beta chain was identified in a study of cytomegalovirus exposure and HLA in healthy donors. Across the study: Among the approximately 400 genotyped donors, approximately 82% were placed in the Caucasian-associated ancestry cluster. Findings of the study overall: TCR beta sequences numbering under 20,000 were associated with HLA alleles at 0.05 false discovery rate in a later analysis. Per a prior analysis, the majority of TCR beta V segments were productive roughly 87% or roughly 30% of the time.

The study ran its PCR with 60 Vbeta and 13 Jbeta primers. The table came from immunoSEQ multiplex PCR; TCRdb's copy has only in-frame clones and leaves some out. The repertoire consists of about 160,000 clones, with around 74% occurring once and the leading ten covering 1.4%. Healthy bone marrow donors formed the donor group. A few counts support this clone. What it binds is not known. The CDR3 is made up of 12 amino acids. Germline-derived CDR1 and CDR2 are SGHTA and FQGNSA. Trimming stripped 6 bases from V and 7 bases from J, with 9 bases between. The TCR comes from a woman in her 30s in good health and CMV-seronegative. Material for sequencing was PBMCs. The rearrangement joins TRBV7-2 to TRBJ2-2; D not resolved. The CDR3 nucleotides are TGTGCCAGCAGTCGACTCGTCGGGGAGCTGTTTTTT. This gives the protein CASSRLVGELFF.